The entry below gives a single T cell receptor (beta chain) sequence along with its context. The sample is drawn from a study of blood T cell repertoires in COVID-19. In the study overall: Italy, Spain and the United States were the sources of the convalescent and acute COVID-19 samples.

Participant ages covered about 18 to 95 years across about 22 US areas. Generated by immunoSEQ multiplex PCR, the TCRdb table keeps only in-frame clones and is missing some. Of over 110,000 clones listed, roughly 84% are singletons. Trimming removed 7 bases at V and 6 bases at J, with 24 bases between. Germline V gene lookup returns CDR1 SNHLY and CDR2 FYNNEI. CDR3 length equals 16 residues. Sequenced sample: PBMCs or T cells enriched from blood (not recorded which). This clonotype was sampled from a man in his forties with acute COVID-19. The chain carries TRBV2 and TRBJ1-2, with D maybe TRBD1 (6 bases). DNA for the CDR3: TGTGCCAGCAATGCCGATGAAACAGGGAAGAGAAATGGCTACACCTTC. Amino acids: CASNADETGKRNGYTF.